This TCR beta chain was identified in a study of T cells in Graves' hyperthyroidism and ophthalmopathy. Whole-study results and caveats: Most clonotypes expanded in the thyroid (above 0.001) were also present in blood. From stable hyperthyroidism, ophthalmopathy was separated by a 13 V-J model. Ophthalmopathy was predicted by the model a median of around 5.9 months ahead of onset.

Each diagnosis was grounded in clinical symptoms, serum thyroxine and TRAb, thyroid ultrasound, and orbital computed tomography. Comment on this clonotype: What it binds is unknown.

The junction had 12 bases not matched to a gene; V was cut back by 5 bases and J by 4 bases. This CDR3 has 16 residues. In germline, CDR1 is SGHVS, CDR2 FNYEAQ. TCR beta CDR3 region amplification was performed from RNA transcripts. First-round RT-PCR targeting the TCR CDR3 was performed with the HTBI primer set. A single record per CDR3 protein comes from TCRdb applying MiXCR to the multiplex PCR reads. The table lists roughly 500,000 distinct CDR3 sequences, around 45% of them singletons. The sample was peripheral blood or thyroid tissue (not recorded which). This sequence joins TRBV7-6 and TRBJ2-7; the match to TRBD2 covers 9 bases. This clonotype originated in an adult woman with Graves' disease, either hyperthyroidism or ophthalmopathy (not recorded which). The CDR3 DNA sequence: TGTGCCAGCAGCCCCAATCCTAGCGGGACCAAATACGAGCAGTACTTC. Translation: CASSPNPSGTKYEQYF.